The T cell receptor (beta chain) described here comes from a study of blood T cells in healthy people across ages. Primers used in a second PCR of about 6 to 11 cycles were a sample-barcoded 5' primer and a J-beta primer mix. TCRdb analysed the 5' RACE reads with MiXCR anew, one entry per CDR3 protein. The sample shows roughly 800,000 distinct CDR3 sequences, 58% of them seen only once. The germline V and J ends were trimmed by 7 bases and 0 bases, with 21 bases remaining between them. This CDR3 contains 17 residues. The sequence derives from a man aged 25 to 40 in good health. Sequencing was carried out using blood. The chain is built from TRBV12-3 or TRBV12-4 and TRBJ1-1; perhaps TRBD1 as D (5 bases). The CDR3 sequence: CASKGVGTASLNTEAFF. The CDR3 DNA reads TGTGCCAGCAAAGGGGTGGGGACCGCCTCATTGAACACTGAAGCTTTCTTT.